These 8 T cell receptor beta chains came from one sample sequenced in a study of shared clonotypes between healthy human individuals. Sequenced by immunoSEQ multiplex PCR; TCRdb stores in-frame clones only, minus some. The sample records about 1.5 million clones, approximately 98% being singletons. Sequenced: naive CD4+ T cells sorted from blood. The subset is: CD45RA+ positively selected. These receptors were obtained from a man aged 25-45 years in good health.

The chain recombines TRBV4-1 with TRBJ2-5; 11 bases line up with TRBD1. V shed 3 bases, J shed 7 bases, and the junction held 10 bases outside the gene matches. This CDR3 region has 16 residues. Germline-derived CDR1 and CDR2 are MGHRA and YSYEKL. CDR3 protein: CASSQDGGQGAPTQYF. CDR3 nucleotide sequence: TGCGCCAGCAGCCAGGACGGAGGACAGGGGGCCCCGACCCAGTACTTC.

The chain combines TRBV6-6 with TRBJ1-5; D not certain. V lost 5 bases and J lost 0, with 11 bases in between. CDR1 and CDR2 (germline): MNHNY, SVGAGI (reference sequence). This CDR3 has 15 amino acids. CDR3 region: CASSPRADSNQPQHF. For the CDR3, the DNA is TGTGCCAGCAGTCCCCGGGCAGATAGCAATCAGCCCCAGCATTTT.

The rearrangement joins TRBV15 to TRBJ1-4; perhaps TRBD1 as D (5 bases). The CDR3 contains 17 residues. Between the trimmed V and J ends, which lost 0 bases and 11 bases, there was a span of 22 bases. Looked up from germline, CDR1 is LNHNV and CDR2 is YYDKDF (reference sequence). CDR3 bases: TGTGCCACCAGCAGAGATTCTATATGGGCGGGACCTGAGAAACTGTTTTTT. Translation gives CATSRDSIWAGPEKLFF.

The chain couples TRBV7-9 to TRBJ2-7, with D uncertain. CDR3 length: 12 residues. Germline-derived CDR1 and CDR2 are SEHNR and FQNEAQ (reference sequence). V shed 6 bases and J shed 2 bases, with 8 bases lying between them. CDR3 bases: TGTGCCAGCAGTCGAGGTCCCTACGAGCAGTACTTC. Its translation: CASSRGPYEQYF.

J is TRBJ2-7 and V is TRBV25-1; D unresolved. The CDR3 has 11 residues. V shed 10 bases and J shed 6 bases, with 13 bases lying between them. Germline CDR1 is MGHDK and CDR2 is SYGVNS. CDR3 DNA sequence: TGTGCCACCGTCGGTGGTGGCGAGCAGTACTTC. Amino acid sequence: CATVGGGEQYF.

About this clone: The sample carries other DNA sequences with the same CDR3. This chain joins TRBV11-2 and TRBJ1-5, with TRBD1 as a possible D gene (5 bases). The CDR3 is 13 amino acids. Germline V CDR1 and CDR2: SGHAT, FQNNGV. V was trimmed by 6 bases and J by 4 bases, leaving 10 bases between them. The CDR3 reads CASSSGGNQPQHF. In DNA, the CDR3 is TGTGCCAGCAGTTCGGGGGGGAATCAGCCCCAGCATTTT.

J is TRBJ2-3 and V is TRBV19, with D perhaps TRBD2 (5 bases). The germline gives CDR1 LNHDA, CDR2 SQIVND (reference sequence). With 2 bases removed from V and 5 bases from J, the gap between germline ends came to 11 bases. This CDR3 is 14 amino acids long. As DNA, the CDR3 is TGTGCCAGTAGTATATCCGGGGTAAGAGATACGCAGTATTTT. This translates into CASSISGVRDTQYF.

V usage is TRBV7-2 and J usage is TRBJ1-3; D is possibly TRBD1 (6 bases). The V gene lost 5 bases and the J gene lost 3 bases, with 17 bases spanning the gap. Germline V gives CDR1 SGHTA, CDR2 FQGNSA. This CDR3 has 16 residues. CDR3 sequence reads: CASSLIGQRFGNTIYF. DNA for the CDR3: TGTGCCAGCAGCCTAATCGGACAGAGGTTTGGAAACACCATATATTTT. Supplemented by reference TRBV7-2 and TRBJ1-3, the full variable domain reads GAGVSQSPSNKVTEKGKDVELRCDPISGHTALYWYRQSLGQGLEFLIYFQGNSAPDKSGLPSDRFSAERTGGSVSTLTIQRTQQEDSAVYLCASSLIGQRFGNTIYFGEGSWLTVV.